Each of the 30 T cell receptor beta chains below was sequenced from the same sample in a study of blood T cells in healthy people across ages. Together with a sample-barcoded 5' primer, a J-beta primer mix was included in a second PCR lasting about 7 to 11 cycles. TCRdb re-called the 5' RACE reads with MiXCR, one entry per CDR3 protein. The table shows 1.5 million to 2 million distinct CDR3 sequences, with around 50% occurring only once. The specimen was blood. These receptors were obtained from a woman in her 40s in good health.

The table lists this clonotype with many counts. This rearrangement joins TRBV12-3 or TRBV12-4 to TRBJ1-4; D possibly corresponds to TRBD1 (5 bases). The CDR3 is 14 amino acids. V was trimmed by 6 bases and J by 8 bases, leaving 16 bases between them. The CDR3: CASSQPGGLEKLFF. CDR3 coding DNA: TGTGCCAGCAGCCAGCCCGGGGGTCTAGAAAAACTGTTTTTT.

In this sample, this clonotype turned up a few times. The chain is built from TRBV5-6 and TRBJ2-1; the match to TRBD1 covers 9 bases. Germline CDR1 is SGHDT and CDR2 is YYEEEE. J lost 7 bases, V lost 4 bases, and 15 bases had no gene match. This CDR3 spans 17 amino acids. The CDR3 sequence: CASSPRPGQGPFNEQFF. In DNA form, the CDR3 reads TGTGCCAGCAGCCCACGACCGGGACAGGGCCCGTTTAATGAGCAGTTCTTC.

This clonotype was seen a few times. The gene calls are TRBV20-1 and TRBJ2-4; TRBD1 agrees at 7 bases. Germline values: CDR1 DFQATT, CDR2 SNEGSKA (reference sequence). J was trimmed by 0 bases and V by 1 base; bases with no gene match: 6. The CDR3 is made up of 16 amino acids. The CDR3 spells CSARGPQGVAKNIQYF. The DNA of the CDR3 is TGCAGTGCTAGAGGCCCCCAGGGGGTAGCCAAAAACATTCAGTACTTC.

CDR3 protein: CASSYPTGGKNNEQYF. The CDR3 DNA sequence: TGTGCCAGCAGCTATCCGACAGGGGGCAAGAATAATGAGCAGTACTTC. V is TRBV5-6 and J is TRBJ2-5; 10 bases match TRBD1. The V gene's germline CDR1 is SGHDT and CDR2 YYEEEE. Unmatched junction bases numbered 16, after V lost 3 bases and J lost 11 bases. This CDR3 comprises 16 residues.

This clonotype appeared once. The chain links TRBV15 to TRBJ1-4; 7 nucleotides match TRBD1. After removal of 3 bases from V and 10 bases from J, the junction contained 11 bases not matched to a gene. CDR1 is LNHNV and CDR2 is YYDKDF in the germline V gene (reference sequence). This CDR3 spans 15 amino acids. CDR3 sequence (DNA): TGTGCCACCAGCAGGGGGGGGACAGAATCGGGAAAACTGTTTTTT. This encodes CATSRGGTESGKLFF.

This clonotype was counted between two and nine times. V and J are TRBV6-5 and TRBJ2-5, with a tentative D call TRBD1 (5 bases). Germline CDR1 reads MNHEY; CDR2 reads SVGAGI. The germline V and J ends were trimmed by 5 bases and 5 bases, with 9 bases remaining between them. There are 12 residues in the CDR3. In nucleotides, the CDR3 is TGTGCCAGCAGTGGGGCGAGGGAGACCCAGTACTTC. It is translated as CASSGARETQYF.

The chain couples TRBV19 to TRBJ2-3; D not resolved. The germline V gene has CDR1 LNHDA and CDR2 SQIVND (reference sequence). The V and J ends lost 8 bases and 4 bases respectively, with 22 bases between them. This CDR3 contains 16 residues. The CDR3 region has the DNA TGTGCCAGTGGCCCCTCGGTCACCCGAACACCAGATACGCAGTATTTT. Protein: CASGPSVTRTPDTQYF.

The V gene is TRBV12-3 or TRBV12-4, the J gene TRBJ2-3; no firm D call. The CDR3 runs to 15 residues. The ends were cut back, 3 bases at V and 7 bases at J, with 17 bases in the middle. CDR3 region: CASSFQALQSYTQYF. For the CDR3, the DNA is TGTGCCAGCAGTTTTCAGGCTCTTCAATCATATACGCAGTATTTT.

The chain couples TRBV12-3 or TRBV12-4 to TRBJ2-7, with unresolved D. The CDR3 contains 13 residues. Trimming shortened V by 8 bases and J by 3 bases, and 14 bases separated the two germline ends. This chain's CDR3 is CASGTDGYYEQYF. The CDR3 DNA reads as TGTGCCAGCGGAACGGACGGATACTACGAGCAGTACTTC.

The V gene is TRBV7-2, the J gene TRBJ2-7; possibly TRBD2 for D (6 bases). V was cut by 6 bases and J by 3 bases, with 12 bases left in between. This CDR3 is 13 amino acids long. Germline V lookup: CDR1 SGHTA, CDR2 FQGNSA. The CDR3 DNA follows: TGTGCCAGCAGGGGGGACTTTGACTACGAGCAGTACTTC. Amino acid sequence: CASRGDFDYEQYF.

Note on this clonotype: A much larger clone lies a single base off, so this may be a read error. The chain recombines TRBV28 with TRBJ2-5; D is unresolved. Germline V gene lookup returns CDR1 MDHEN and CDR2 SYDVKM. This CDR3 has 12 amino acids. This chain's CDR3 is CASGRQKETRYF. The CDR3, as DNA: TGTGCCAGCGGACGGCAGAAAGAGACCCGGTACTTC.

The V gene is TRBV7-2, the J gene TRBJ1-6; the match to TRBD1 covers 9 bases. Trimming cost V 5 bases and J 9 bases; bases outside gene matches: 8. Germline loops: CDR1 SGHTA, CDR2 FQGNSA. CDR3 length: 15 residues. In DNA form, the CDR3 reads TGTGCCAGCAGCCCCCGGGACAGGGCAATTTCACCCCTCCACTTT. It codes for CASSPRDRAISPLHF.

The chain uses TRBV12-3 or TRBV12-4 and TRBJ1-3; perhaps TRBD1 as D (5 bases). The V gene lost 5 bases and the J gene lost 0 bases, with 11 bases spanning the gap. CDR3 length equals 15 residues. For the CDR3, the DNA is TGTGCCAGCAGTCTACGACAGAACTCTGGAAACACCATATATTTT. It specifies CASSLRQNSGNTIYF.

This clonotype was recorded a few times. The V call is TRBV5-6, the J call TRBJ2-6; 10 positions match TRBD1. The CDR3 contains 18 residues. Germline CDR1 is SGHDT and CDR2 is YYEEEE. Trimming cost V 4 bases and J 3 bases; bases outside gene matches: 10. The CDR3: CASSVSTGGAFGANVLTF. The CDR3 DNA reads TGTGCCAGCAGCGTCTCGACAGGGGGCGCGTTTGGGGCCAACGTCCTGACTTTC.

V and J are TRBV27 and TRBJ2-1, with a possible D match to TRBD2 (6 bases). V lost 10 bases to trimming and J lost 0 bases, with 19 bases between them. The CDR3 is 16 amino acids. Germline V gene sequence: CDR1 MNHEY, CDR2 SMNVEV (reference sequence). CDR3 sequence (DNA): TGTGCCACCCGAAGGTCGCGACTAGGCTCCTACAATGAGCAGTTCTTC. Amino acids: CATRRSRLGSYNEQFF.

This chain's CDR3 is CASSASQGLGGYTF. The CDR3 DNA reads TGTGCCAGCAGCGCCTCACAGGGGCTGGGTGGCTACACCTTC. This rearrangement joins TRBV7-3 to TRBJ1-2, with TRBD1 identical over 7 bases. CDR3 length: 14 residues. Trimming cost V 5 bases and J 7 bases; bases outside gene matches: 10. CDR1 is SGHTA, CDR2 FQGTGA, per germline.

This clonotype has only a few counts. The J gene is TRBJ2-1, the V gene TRBV9, with 7 positions matching TRBD2. The trim removed 4 bases at V and 4 bases at J, leaving 8 bases unmatched. The CDR3 has 15 residues. The germline V gene encodes CDR1 SGDLS and CDR2 YYNGEE. This CDR3 is CASSPASGPYNEQFF. In nucleotides, the CDR3 is TGTGCCAGCAGCCCCGCTAGCGGACCGTACAATGAGCAGTTCTTC.

This clonotype was picked up a small number of times. V usage is TRBV4-3 and J usage is TRBJ2-3, with 7 bases aligning to TRBD1. The CDR3 has 16 amino acids. Germline V gene sequence: CDR1 LGHNA, CDR2 YSLEER. Unmatched junction bases numbered 4, after V lost 0 bases and J lost 1 base. The CDR3 is CASSQEWDSRTDTQYF. The DNA of the CDR3 is TGCGCCAGCAGCCAAGAGTGGGACAGTCGCACAGATACGCAGTATTTT.

There are a few counts of this clonotype. The genes are TRBV7-2 and TRBJ1-6; D gene ambiguous. Trimming pared 5 bases from V and 0 bases from J, leaving 8 bases between. The CDR3 has 15 amino acids. From germline, CDR1 is SGHTA and CDR2 FQGNSA. This CDR3 reads CASSIQSSYNSPLHF. The CDR3 DNA sequence: TGTGCCAGCAGCATTCAGAGCTCCTATAATTCACCCCTCCACTTT.

This clonotype was counted only a few times. The V gene is TRBV24-1, the J gene TRBJ2-5; 10 bases fit TRBD2. J gave up 5 bases and V 6 bases, and 8 bases lay outside the gene matches. Per germline, CDR1 KGHDR and CDR2 SFDVKD. This CDR3 region has 15 residues. CDR3 protein: CATSKASGGMETQYF. CDR3 nucleotide sequence: TGTGCCACCAGTAAGGCTAGCGGGGGAATGGAGACCCAGTACTTC.

This chain joins TRBV4-1 and TRBJ1-2; no clear D. Looked up from germline, CDR1 is MGHRA and CDR2 is YSYEKL. There are 12 residues in the CDR3. V was trimmed by 8 bases and J by 7 bases, leaving 14 bases between them. This CDR3 is CASAQTEAGYTF. Here the CDR3 DNA reads TGCGCCAGCGCCCAAACAGAGGCTGGCTACACCTTC.

Worth noting for this clonotype: An end of the junction differs from the germline gene, which may be a read error. The chain is built from TRBV5-1 and TRBJ2-1; possible D gene TRBD1, 6 bases. Germline loops: CDR1 SGHRS, CDR2 YFSETQ. This CDR3 comprises 16 residues. The CDR3 DNA follows: TGCGCCATCAGCTCAGGTCCAGGGGCCCGTGGGAATGAGCAGTTCTTC. Translated, it gives CAISSGPGARGNEQFF.

The V call is TRBV7-2, the J call TRBJ2-5; TRBD1 might be the D (5 bases). The germline gives CDR1 SGHTA, CDR2 FQGNSA. The germline V and J ends were trimmed by 1 base and 4 bases, with 19 bases remaining between them. The CDR3 sequence is 17 residues long. CDR3 region: CASSLGFLSTVGETQYF. DNA for the CDR3: TGTGCCAGCAGCTTAGGGTTTCTATCGACAGTCGGAGAGACCCAGTACTTC.

The chain couples TRBV15 to TRBJ2-7; 7 nucleotides line up with TRBD1. Germline V gives CDR1 LNHNV, CDR2 YYDKDF (reference sequence). This CDR3 has 14 residues. The trim removed 5 bases at V and 2 bases at J, leaving 6 bases unmatched. CDR3 in DNA: TGTGCCACCAGCGGCGTCGGGACAGCCTACGAGCAGTACTTC. This encodes CATSGVGTAYEQYF.

This clonotype was seen a handful of times. V gene TRBV6-2 or TRBV6-3 combines with J gene TRBJ2-3; TRBD2 matches 10 bases. The CDR3 has 15 residues. V gave up 2 bases and J gave up 2 bases; unmatched junction bases: 1. Looked up from germline, CDR1 is MNHEY and CDR2 is SVGEGT. CDR3 loop: CASSYLAGATDTQYF. The CDR3 DNA is TGTGCCAGCAGTTACCTAGCGGGGGCCACAGATACGCAGTATTTT.

The V call is TRBV13, the J call TRBJ1-2, with 11 nucleotides matching TRBD1. V shed 6 bases and J 6 bases; nucleotides not matched to a gene: 15. Germline V gene lookup returns CDR1 PRHDT and CDR2 FYEKMQ (reference sequence). The CDR3 totals 17 residues. As DNA, the CDR3 is TGTGCCAGCAGTACTGCCGGGACAGGGGGGATATTTAATGGCTACACCTTC. Residues: CASSTAGTGGIFNGYTF.

The chain is built from TRBV28 and TRBJ2-7; D gene uncertain. Trimming took off 5 bases at V and 3 bases at J, with 8 bases between the two ends. CDR1 and CDR2 (germline): MDHEN, SYDVKM. This CDR3 comprises 12 residues. CDR3 in DNA: TGTGCCAGCAGTGAGGTCCACTACGAGCAGTACTTC. Protein: CASSEVHYEQYF.

The V call is TRBV7-2, the J call TRBJ2-3, with D perhaps being TRBD1 or TRBD2 (5 bases each). V lost 10 bases to trimming and J lost 0 bases, with 20 bases between them. Germline CDR1 SGHTA, CDR2 FQGNSA. The CDR3 sequence is 16 residues long. The CDR3 loop is CAIHSRGPGSTDTQYF. The DNA for the CDR3 is TGTGCCATCCATTCCCGGGGCCCGGGGAGCACAGATACGCAGTATTTT. Using reference TRBV7-2 and TRBJ2-3 for the parts outside the CDR3, the full variable domain is GAGVSQSPSNKVTEKGKDVELRCDPISGHTALYWYRQSLGQGLEFLIYFQGNSAPDKSGLPSDRFSAERTGGSVSTLTIQRTQQEDSAVYLCAIHSRGPGSTDTQYFGPGTRLTVL.

Concerning this clonotype: A read error may be the cause here, since a much bigger clone is one base away. The chain has TRBV6-2 or TRBV6-3 and TRBJ2-1; D not certain. V lost 0 bases and J lost 7, with 4 bases in between. The germline V gene encodes CDR1 MNHEY and CDR2 SVGEGT. The CDR3 contains 12 residues. CDR3 coding DNA: TGTGCCAGCAGTTACTCGTGGAATGAGCAGTTCTTC. Translating it yields CASSYSWNEQFF.

This clonotype has only a few counts. V usage is TRBV7-9 and J usage is TRBJ2-1; possible D gene TRBD2, 5 bases. V gave up 6 bases and J gave up 9 bases, with 12 bases separating them. The CDR3 has 12 residues. Germline V gene sequence: CDR1 SEHNR, CDR2 FQNEAQ (reference sequence). CDR3 residues: CASRRTGPEQFF. CDR3 bases: TGTGCCAGCAGACGGACTGGCCCTGAGCAGTTCTTC.